Below, 25 T cell receptor beta chains from the same sample are listed, as sequenced in a study of blood T cell repertoires in COVID-19 (dated by TCRdb to 2018 to 2021). Library generation was performed with the immunoSEQ multiplex PCR assay. The table comes from immuneACCESS by way of TCRdb, which keeps in-frame sequences with V and J called. Part of the clones is missing from these tables; in studies checked, under half for an unresolved V gene and the rest for unknown reasons. In all, the sample holds some 150,000 clones, and around 80% of those were seen once. Jointly, the top ten make up about 7.2% of the sample. Material: peripheral blood. These receptors all come from a woman between 50 and 59 years old in a cohort sampled during active or convalescent COVID-19.

The chain couples TRBV6-5 to TRBJ1-6; 9 bases fit TRBD1. Losses at the gene ends were 8 bases for V and 5 bases for J; bases not matched to a gene: 7. The CDR3 has 15 residues. CDR1 is MNHEY, CDR2 SVGAGI, per germline. In DNA form, the CDR3 reads TGTGCCAGCTCTGGGGACAGGGCCCATAATTCACCCCTCCACTTT. This gives the protein CASSGDRAHNSPLHF.

The chain combines TRBV19 with TRBJ2-6; D perhaps matches TRBD1 (5 bases). The CDR3 has 17 amino acids. Trimming removed 0 bases at V and 2 bases at J, with 11 bases between. Germline V CDR1 and CDR2: LNHDA, SQIVND (reference sequence). The CDR3 DNA reads TGTGCCAGTAGTATAGACAGGGTAGGAGCTGGGGCCAACGTCCTGACTTTC. Translation: CASSIDRVGAGANVLTF.

V usage is TRBV2 and J usage is TRBJ2-7, with a tentative D call TRBD1 (6 bases). The CDR3 spans 11 residues. The V gene's germline CDR1 is SNHLY and CDR2 FYNNEI. V lost 9 bases, J lost 6 bases, and 12 bases lay in between. The CDR3 protein is CASLDSPEQYF. CDR3 bases: TGTGCCAGTTTGGACAGTCCCGAGCAGTACTTC.

The chain is built from TRBV6-2 or TRBV6-3 and TRBJ1-2; TRBD1 matches at 8 bases. Trimming at V came to 2 bases and at J to 7 bases, leaving 9 bases not matched to a gene. The CDR3 spans 15 residues. Germline CDR1 and CDR2: MNHEY and SVGEGT. In DNA form, the CDR3 reads TGTGCCAGCAGTTACCTCGGACAGGGAGGGAGTGGCTACACCTTC. Protein product: CASSYLGQGGSGYTF.

This chain joins TRBV27 and TRBJ1-1, with TRBD1 identical over 7 bases. With V trimmed by 8 bases and J by 4 bases, 10 bases remained unmatched. The CDR3 totals 14 residues. Germline lookup yields CDR1 MNHEY and CDR2 SMNVEV (reference sequence). CDR3 sequence (DNA): TGTGCCAGCCTCTCCCGGGGACAGTTCACTGAAGCTTTCTTT. Translating gives CASLSRGQFTEAFF.

This chain connects TRBV20-1 to TRBJ1-2; unclear D gene. The CDR3 consists of 12 residues. CDR1 DFQATT and CDR2 SNEGSKA come from the germline V gene (reference sequence). Trimming cost V 3 bases and J 0 bases, with 5 bases left between them. The CDR3 coding sequence is TGCAGTGCTAGTACAGCTAACTATGGCTACACCTTC. Translation gives CSASTANYGYTF.

Remarks on this clone: The sample contains more than one DNA sequence encoding this CDR3. This chain connects TRBV18 to TRBJ2-3; 13 bases align to TRBD2. The J segment lost 5 bases and the V segment lost 3 bases, leaving 2 bases of the junction unmatched. The CDR3 runs to 15 residues. The germline gives CDR1 KGHSH, CDR2 LQKENI. The CDR3 loop is CASSPGLAGLDTQYF. DNA for the CDR3: TGTGCCAGCTCACCGGGACTAGCGGGGTTAGATACGCAGTATTTT.

The V and J genes are TRBV13 and TRBJ2-2; D might be TRBD1 (6 bases). Trimming took 3 bases from V and 6 from J, leaving 14 bases between them. Germline V gene sequence: CDR1 PRHDT, CDR2 FYEKMQ (reference sequence). The CDR3 sequence is 15 residues long. CDR3 amino acids: CASSLLGAPPGELFF. In DNA, the CDR3 is TGTGCCAGCAGCTTGCTGGGGGCCCCCCCCGGGGAGCTGTTTTTT.

This sequence joins TRBV7-3 and TRBJ1-1; tentative D call: TRBD1 (5 bases). V was cut by 2 bases and J by 4 bases, with 20 bases left in between. CDR1 SGHTA and CDR2 FQGTGA come from the germline V gene. The CDR3 sequence is 17 residues long. The CDR3 DNA follows: TGTGCCAGCAGCTTATACGCAAGGCGGGGCGACATCACTGAAGCTTTCTTT. It encodes CASSLYARRGDITEAFF.

This clone showed up just once. The rearrangement uses TRBV7-2 and TRBJ1-2; D gene uncertain. Per germline, CDR1 SGHTA and CDR2 FQGNSA. V dropped 5 bases and J dropped 8 bases, with 15 bases sitting between them. The CDR3 runs to 13 residues. CDR3 in DNA: TGTGCCAGCAGCCCCCGGCCCGGGAACGGCTACACCTTC. It translates to CASSPRPGNGYTF.

V gene TRBV12-5 combines with J gene TRBJ2-7; 11 nucleotides align to TRBD2. This CDR3 spans 17 amino acids. V dropped 0 bases and J dropped 3; count of bases not matched to a gene: 7. Looked up from germline, CDR1 is LGHNT and CDR2 is FRNRAP. The CDR3 DNA reads as TGTGCTAGTGGTTTGGTCCCCTCGGGACTAGCGGTCTACGAGCAGTACTTC. Translated: CASGLVPSGLAVYEQYF.

This sequence joins TRBV7-2 and TRBJ2-7; weak D call: TRBD2 (6 bases). The V gene lost 2 bases and the J gene lost 0 bases, with 11 bases spanning the gap. This CDR3 comprises 15 residues. The germline V gene encodes CDR1 SGHTA and CDR2 FQGNSA. The CDR3, as DNA: TGTGCCAGCAGCTTATACGCGGGGAGCTCCTACGAGCAGTACTTC. Translated, it gives CASSLYAGSSYEQYF.

This chain connects TRBV7-8 to TRBJ1-4; D call uncertain. The germline CDR1 and CDR2 sequences are SGHVS and FQNEAQ. The CDR3 sequence is 17 residues long. V lost 5 bases, J lost 0 bases, and 16 bases lay in between. CDR3 in DNA: TGTGCCAGCAGCCATTGGGCCTCCCAAGCAACTAATGAAAAACTGTTTTTT. Its protein product is CASSHWASQATNEKLFF.

This rearrangement joins TRBV30 to TRBJ1-1; TRBD1 agrees at 7 bases. Trimming took 0 bases from V and 5 from J; bases not matched to a gene: 3. The CDR3 length is 13 residues. CDR1 GTSNPN and CDR2 SVGIG come from the germline V gene (reference sequence). CDR3 sequence reads: CAWSVTGETEAFF. CDR3 sequence (DNA): TGTGCCTGGAGTGTAACAGGGGAAACTGAAGCTTTCTTT.

The chain carries TRBV7-3 and TRBJ1-4; TRBD1 is a possible D gene (6 bases). In germline, CDR1 is SGHTA, CDR2 FQGTGA. V lost 4 bases and J lost 7, with 10 bases in between. The CDR3 extends over 13 amino acids. Here the CDR3 reads CASSSGVGEKLFF. CDR3 in DNA: TGTGCCAGCAGCTCAGGGGTCGGTGAAAAACTGTTTTTT.

The chain joins TRBV24-1 to TRBJ2-7; D possibly corresponds to TRBD2 (7 bases). This CDR3 is built from 17 residues. Germline lookup yields CDR1 KGHDR and CDR2 SFDVKD. Trimming removed 3 bases at V and 0 bases at J, with 17 bases between. In DNA form, the CDR3 reads TGTGCCACCAGTGATGGGGGGGGCAGGCAGAGCTCCTACGAGCAGTACTTC. Amino acids: CATSDGGGRQSSYEQYF.

V usage is TRBV11-3 and J usage is TRBJ2-2; 8 nucleotides match TRBD1. V lost 4 bases to trimming and J lost 7 bases; unmatched junction nucleotides: 5. The germline V gene has CDR1 SGHNT and CDR2 YENEEA. CDR3 size: 14 residues. In nucleotides, the CDR3 is TGTGCCAGCAGCTCCAGGGGGCAGGGCGGGGAGCTGTTTTTT. Amino acids: CASSSRGQGGELFF.

The chain couples TRBV7-2 to TRBJ2-7; 13 positions match TRBD2. Trimming cost V 5 bases and J 6 bases; bases outside gene matches: 7. Germline lookup yields CDR1 SGHTA and CDR2 FQGNSA. The CDR3 covers 15 residues. The CDR3 coding sequence is TGTGCCAGCAGCCTTACTAGCGGGGGGGCCGTCGAGCAGTACTTC. Translating gives CASSLTSGGAVEQYF.

This clone was seen a handful of times. V gene TRBV6-4 combines with J gene TRBJ2-3; TRBD2 aligns across 16 bases. CDR1 is MRHNA and CDR2 is SNTAGT in the germline V gene. CDR3 size: 19 residues. Trimming at V came to 2 bases and at J to 4 bases, leaving 9 bases not matched to a gene. The CDR3 loop is CASSDHGTSGGAGADTQYF. The CDR3, as DNA: TGTGCCAGCAGTGACCACGGGACTAGCGGGGGGGCCGGGGCAGATACGCAGTATTTT.

In this sample, this clone turned up once. The gene calls are TRBV7-2 and TRBJ1-1, with a weak D call TRBD1 (6 bases). The CDR3 extends over 16 amino acids. The V gene lost 2 bases and the J gene lost 3 bases, with 16 bases spanning the gap. CDR1 and CDR2 from the germline V gene are SGHTA and FQGNSA. CDR3 sequence: CASSLIGGLLDTEAFF. In DNA, the CDR3 is TGTGCCAGCAGCTTAATCGGGGGGCTTTTGGACACTGAAGCTTTCTTT. Looking up the rest from reference TRBV7-2 and TRBJ1-1 gives the full variable domain: GAGVSQSPSNKVTEKGKDVELRCDPISGHTALYWYRQSLGQGLEFLIYFQGNSAPDKSGLPSDRFSAERTGGSVSTLTIQRTQQEDSAVYLCASSLIGGLLDTEAFFGQGTRLTVV.

The V and J genes are TRBV27 and TRBJ1-4, with a possible D match to TRBD1 (6 bases). With 6 bases removed from V and 8 bases from J, the gap between germline ends came to 16 bases. The CDR3 totals 14 residues. Germline assignment: CDR1 MNHEY and CDR2 SMNVEV (reference sequence). The CDR3 is CASRRQALGEKLFF. The CDR3 DNA follows: TGTGCCAGCAGGAGACAGGCTCTTGGGGAAAAACTGTTTTTT.

This clone showed up just a few times. V usage is TRBV5-1 and J usage is TRBJ1-1; D uncertain. V was cut by 2 bases and J by 1 base, with 12 bases left in between. The germline CDR1 and CDR2 sequences are SGHRS and YFSETQ. This CDR3 is 15 amino acids long. Here the CDR3 reads CASSFWPDSNTEAFF. CDR3 nucleotides: TGCGCCAGCAGCTTTTGGCCTGATTCGAACACTGAAGCTTTCTTT.

The V and J genes are TRBV30 and TRBJ1-2, with 10 bases fitting TRBD1. The CDR3 loop spans 14 amino acids. The junction had 9 bases not matched to a gene; V was cut back by 3 bases and J by 8 bases. The germline CDR1 and CDR2 sequences are GTSNPN and SVGIG (reference sequence). CDR3 nucleotides: TGTGCCTGGAGGGGGCTCGGGACAGGGGCAGGCTACACCTTC. Its translation: CAWRGLGTGAGYTF.

The chain combines TRBV11-1 with TRBJ2-1, with D hard to call. Trimming pared 2 bases from V and 5 bases from J, leaving 7 bases between. The germline V gene encodes CDR1 SGHAT and CDR2 FQDESV (reference sequence). This CDR3 region has 13 residues. In DNA form, the CDR3 reads TGTGCCAGCAGCTTAACCATAGACAATGAGCAGTTCTTC. Its protein product is CASSLTIDNEQFF.

This chain links TRBV3-1 (or the pseudogene TRBV3-2) with TRBJ1-3, with 7 bases lining up with TRBD1. CDR1 LGHDT and CDR2 YNNKEL come from the germline V gene (reference sequence). The CDR3 has 14 amino acids. Unmatched junction bases numbered 11, after V lost 2 bases and J lost 13 bases. The CDR3 coding sequence is TGTGCCAGCAGCCAACCCGGAGCCGGGACAGCGATATATTTT. This encodes CASSQPGAGTAIYF.